These 30 T cell receptor beta chains share one sample of origin, sequenced in a study of cytotoxic CD8 clonotypes in ibrutinib-treated CLL. Using immunoSEQ multiplex PCR, the repertoire was profiled, and TCRdb retains in-frame clones only, with some absent. This table holds some 200,000 clones, 70% found once. The source was PBMCs, collected after 12 months of ibrutinib treatment. All receptors come from a human donor with chronic lymphocytic leukemia.

The chain combines TRBV4-1 with TRBJ2-7; tentative D call: TRBD1 (5 bases). CDR3 size: 15 residues. Per the germline V gene, CDR1 is MGHRA and CDR2 is YSYEKL. V lost 1 base to trimming and J lost 0 bases, with 10 bases between them. The chain's CDR3 is CASSQGQINSYEQYF. The CDR3 nucleotides are TGCGCCAGCAGCCAAGGACAGATCAACTCCTACGAGCAGTACTTC.

V usage is TRBV6-6 and J usage is TRBJ2-7; D is perhaps TRBD2 (6 bases). CDR3 length: 13 residues. V lost 6 bases, J lost 6 bases, and 15 bases lay in between. Germline assignment: CDR1 MNHNY and CDR2 SVGAGI (reference sequence). CDR3 in amino acids: CASSPGRFVEQYF. In nucleotides, the CDR3 is TGTGCCAGCAGCCCCGGGAGATTCGTCGAGCAGTACTTC.

The V gene is TRBV7-3, the J gene TRBJ2-1, with D unclear. Germline V lookup: CDR1 SGHTA, CDR2 FQGTGA. The CDR3 is 16 residues long. V lost 1 base to trimming and J lost 0 bases, with 10 bases between them. Here the CDR3 reads CASSLMDRSSYNEQFF. The DNA for the CDR3 is TGTGCCAGCAGCTTAATGGATAGGAGCTCCTACAATGAGCAGTTCTTC.

The chain carries TRBV6-1 and TRBJ2-7, with D tentatively TRBD1 (6 bases). Trimming removed 4 bases from V and 6 bases from J, with 13 bases in between. Looked up from germline, CDR1 is MNHNS and CDR2 is SASEGT. The CDR3 extends over 13 amino acids. In nucleotides, the CDR3 is TGTGCCAGCAGTGGGGCAGGGGCGGGCGAGCAGTACTTC. Translated, it gives CASSGAGAGEQYF.

The CDR3 is CAWTTGSHEQFF. In DNA, the CDR3 is TGTGCCTGGACTACGGGCTCTCATGAGCAGTTCTTC. The V call is TRBV30, the J call TRBJ2-1; D gene uncertain. V gave up 4 bases and J gave up 8 bases, with 12 bases separating them. Germline CDR1 GTSNPN, CDR2 SVGIG (reference sequence). The CDR3 consists of 12 residues.

The chain links TRBV30 to TRBJ1-3; no clear D. Germline V gene lookup returns CDR1 GTSNPN and CDR2 SVGIG (reference sequence). CDR3 length: 14 amino acids. Trimming left V 3 bases short and J 0 bases short, with 9 bases between. Written as DNA, the CDR3 is TGTGCCTGGAGAGAAGGAAACTCTGGAAACACCATATATTTT. Its translation is CAWREGNSGNTIYF.

In regard to this clone: Other DNA sequences in the sample encode the same CDR3. The gene calls are TRBV7-8 and TRBJ2-7; D not certain. Germline V CDR1 and CDR2: SGHVS, FQNEAQ. V shed 2 bases and J shed 4 bases, with 3 bases lying between them. This CDR3 spans 11 amino acids. The CDR3 DNA follows: TGTGCCAGCAGCTTATCTTACGAGCAGTACTTC. Its protein is CASSLSYEQYF.

CDR3 loop: CASSKGRVYEQYF. The CDR3 region has the DNA TGTGCCAGTAGTAAGGGCAGGGTCTACGAGCAGTACTTC. This sequence joins TRBV19 and TRBJ2-7, with D maybe TRBD1 (5 bases). V lost 4 bases and J 3 bases, leaving 10 bases between the germline ends. The CDR3 length is 13 residues. Germline values: CDR1 LNHDA, CDR2 SQIVND (reference sequence).

The J gene is TRBJ2-7, the V gene TRBV15; D might be TRBD2 (5 bases). V lost 1 base and J lost 10, with 11 bases in between. This CDR3 is 12 amino acids long. Per germline, CDR1 LNHNV and CDR2 YYDKDF (reference sequence). CDR3 region: CATSRAQRTQYF. In nucleotides, the CDR3 is TGTGCCACCAGCAGAGCCCAGCGGACTCAGTACTTC.

A remark on this clone: The identical CDR3 is also encoded by other nucleotide sequences in the sample. The chain couples TRBV19 to TRBJ1-4; possibly TRBD1 for D (5 bases). Germline V gene lookup returns CDR1 LNHDA and CDR2 SQIVND (reference sequence). This CDR3 comprises 13 residues. Trimming removed 9 bases at V and 3 bases at J, with 11 bases between. CDR3 sequence (DNA): TGTGCCAGCCGGCAGGGATCTAATGAAAAACTGTTTTTT. Residues: CASRQGSNEKLFF. The full variable domain, its missing parts supplied by reference TRBV19 and TRBJ1-4, is DGGITQSPKYLFRKEGQNVTLSCEQNLNHDAMYWYRQDPGQGLRLIYYSQIVNDFQKGDIAEGYSVSREKKESFPLTVTSAQKNPTAFYLCASRQGSNEKLFFGSGTQLSVL.

The rearrangement links TRBV7-2 to TRBJ2-5, with D unresolved. V shed 1 base and J shed 5 bases, with 11 bases lying between them. In germline, CDR1 is SGHTA, CDR2 FQGNSA. The CDR3 contains 14 residues. CDR3 region: CASSLGWNRETQYF. The DNA of the CDR3 is TGTGCCAGCAGCTTAGGTTGGAACCGGGAGACCCAGTACTTC.

CDR3 loop: CASSLEGTWYGYTF. CDR3 nucleotides: TGCGCCAGCAGCTTGGAGGGGACATGGTATGGCTACACCTTC. The chain is built from TRBV5-1 and TRBJ1-2; D is perhaps TRBD1 (6 bases). The CDR3 totals 14 residues. V dropped 0 bases and J dropped 5 bases, with 11 bases sitting between them. Germline CDR1 reads SGHRS; CDR2 reads YFSETQ.

The chain's CDR3 is CASNQMNTEAFF. CDR3 bases: TGTGCCAGCAACCAGATGAACACTGAAGCTTTCTTT. This rearrangement joins TRBV28 to TRBJ1-1; D gene ambiguous. With 7 bases removed from V and 0 bases from J, the gap between germline ends came to 6 bases. CDR1 is MDHEN, CDR2 SYDVKM, per germline. There are 12 residues in the CDR3.

V usage is TRBV7-6 and J usage is TRBJ2-5; 7 nucleotides agree with TRBD2. V was pared by 4 bases and J by 0 bases, with 8 bases of the junction left unmatched. This CDR3 spans 16 amino acids. CDR1 and CDR2 (germline): SGHVS, FNYEAQ. The CDR3 DNA reads TGTGCCAGCAGCTCGGGACTAATGTCTAACCAAGAGACCCAGTACTTC. Translation gives CASSSGLMSNQETQYF.

The genes are TRBV30 and TRBJ1-5; D uncertain. Trimming pared 2 bases from V and 2 bases from J, leaving 13 bases between. Per germline, CDR1 GTSNPN and CDR2 SVGIG (reference sequence). This CDR3 contains 15 residues. CDR3 coding DNA: TGTGCCTGGAGTCCTAGTCCAAATGGCAATCAGCCCCAGCATTTT. This codes for CAWSPSPNGNQPQHF.

This clone was counted a single time. The gene calls are TRBV7-6 and TRBJ1-6, with 8 bases that match TRBD1. After removal of 1 base from V and 5 bases from J, the junction contained 7 bases not matched to a gene. The CDR3 runs to 17 residues. Looked up from germline, CDR1 is SGHVS and CDR2 is FNYEAQ. The CDR3 region has the DNA TGTGCCAGCAGCTTAGAATCAGGGGGCTTTGATAATTCACCCCTCCACTTT. Translation: CASSLESGGFDNSPLHF.

V is TRBV6-1 and J is TRBJ2-1; D call uncertain. Germline V gives CDR1 MNHNS, CDR2 SASEGT. The CDR3 has 15 amino acids. Trimming stripped 1 base from V and 7 bases from J, with 14 bases between. For the CDR3, the DNA is TGTGCCAGCAGTGAAGGGCCGCTCTCCTCAAATGAGCAGTTCTTC. Protein: CASSEGPLSSNEQFF.

CDR3 region: CASSEGYREQYF. In DNA form, the CDR3 reads TGTGCCAGCAGTGAAGGGTATCGCGAGCAGTACTTC. V is TRBV6-1 and J is TRBJ2-7, with D hard to call. The CDR3 is 12 amino acids. Germline loops: CDR1 MNHNS, CDR2 SASEGT. Trimming took off 1 base at V and 6 bases at J, with 7 bases between the two ends.

The V and J genes are TRBV7-8 and TRBJ1-5; D is unclear. V was cut by 7 bases and J by 7 bases, with 17 bases left in between. The length of the CDR3 is 14 residues. The V gene's germline CDR1 is SGHVS and CDR2 FQNEAQ. DNA of the CDR3: TGTGCCAGCATTTTTCTCCCTGGTTGGCAGCCCCAGCATTTT. This codes for CASIFLPGWQPQHF.

This chain links TRBV4-3 with TRBJ2-1; TRBD1 might be the D (6 bases). Germline V gives CDR1 LGHNA, CDR2 YSLEER. Deletions cut 3 bases from V and 4 bases from J, with 13 bases between. This CDR3 has 15 amino acids. CDR3 sequence reads: CASSHGTSSYNEQFF. In DNA, the CDR3 is TGCGCCAGCAGCCACGGGACAAGTTCTTACAATGAGCAGTTCTTC.

The gene calls are TRBV2 and TRBJ1-2; D is unresolved. Germline values: CDR1 SNHLY, CDR2 FYNNEI. The CDR3 spans 10 residues. The V and J ends lost 5 bases and 8 bases respectively, with 6 bases between them. The CDR3 DNA sequence: TGTGCCAGCAGTATCGAGGGCTACACCTTC. Its protein is CASSIEGYTF.

The rearrangement joins TRBV7-2 to TRBJ1-4; D ambiguous. The CDR3 contains 13 residues. Germline CDR1 reads SGHTA; CDR2 reads FQGNSA. V lost 6 bases, J lost 7 bases, and 12 bases lay in between. The CDR3 is CASRPLLVEKLFF. The CDR3 DNA reads as TGTGCCAGCAGGCCACTACTAGTTGAAAAACTGTTTTTT.

A single count supports this clone. The rearrangement links TRBV4-2 to TRBJ1-1; no clear D gene. Trimming removed 4 bases from V and 4 bases from J, with 13 bases in between. Germline V gene sequence: CDR1 LGHNA, CDR2 YNFKEQ. This CDR3 is 14 amino acids long. The CDR3 DNA sequence: TGTGCCAGCAGCCTCGAAAGTCGGGGCACTGAAGCTTTCTTT. Translating gives CASSLESRGTEAFF.

This clone turned up a few times. The rearrangement joins TRBV12-5 to TRBJ2-7, with a tentative D call TRBD1 (6 bases). Germline CDR1 LGHNT, CDR2 FRNRAP. Deletions cut 1 base from V and 5 bases from J, with 12 bases between. This CDR3 spans 14 amino acids. CDR3 DNA: TGTGCTAGTGGTTTGGGGGCAGGGGCCCACGAGCAGTACTTC. This gives the protein CASGLGAGAHEQYF.

DNA of the CDR3: TGTGCCAGCAATCGGGCGGGGGACAAGCAGTTCTTC. Translating it yields CASNRAGDKQFF. The genes are TRBV6-5 and TRBJ2-1; D might be TRBD2 (7 bases). Germline loops: CDR1 MNHEY, CDR2 SVGAGI. This CDR3 region has 12 residues. Trimming left V 7 bases short and J 11 bases short, with 15 bases between.

The chain combines TRBV18 with TRBJ1-1; no clear D. Trimming stripped 2 bases from V and 8 bases from J, with 18 bases between. This CDR3 spans 15 amino acids. CDR1 and CDR2 from the germline V gene are KGHSH and LQKENI. The CDR3 region has the DNA TGTGCCAGCTCACCAATAGATCGGGGAGGCCCAGAAGCTTTCTTT. Its translation is CASSPIDRGGPEAFF.

This chain uses TRBV27 with TRBJ2-3; D is unclear. The V gene's germline CDR1 is MNHEY and CDR2 SMNVEV (reference sequence). The CDR3 has 14 residues. V was shortened by 5 bases and J by 2 bases, with 11 bases between the two germline ends. CDR3 sequence reads: CASSPWTYTDTQYF. The CDR3 DNA follows: TGTGCCAGCAGTCCCTGGACGTACACAGATACGCAGTATTTT.

This chain uses TRBV18 with TRBJ2-7, with D tentatively TRBD2 (6 bases). From germline, CDR1 is KGHSH and CDR2 LQKENI. The V and J ends lost 3 bases and 7 bases respectively, with 10 bases between them. CDR3 length: 12 amino acids. The CDR3: CASSPTDYEQYF. The DNA of the CDR3 is TGTGCCAGCTCACCCACGGACTATGAGCAGTACTTC.

The sample holds many counts of this clone. V gene TRBV11-1 combines with J gene TRBJ2-5, with D tentatively TRBD1 (6 bases). CDR1 SGHAT and CDR2 FQDESV come from the germline V gene (reference sequence). The germline V and J ends were trimmed by 5 bases and 5 bases, with 15 bases remaining between them. The CDR3 sequence is 14 residues long. The CDR3 DNA is TGTGCCAGCAGCCGGATACAGGGAAGGGAGACCCAGTACTTC. It yields the protein CASSRIQGRETQYF.

The rearrangement links TRBV5-6 to TRBJ2-7, with 10 nucleotides matching TRBD1. This CDR3 region has 14 residues. Germline trimming cut 3 bases from V and 5 bases from J; bases unmatched to any gene: 5. Looked up from germline, CDR1 is SGHDT and CDR2 is YYEEEE. Here the CDR3 reads CASSWDRGRNEQYF. CDR3 DNA sequence: TGTGCCAGCAGCTGGGACAGGGGTCGAAACGAGCAGTACTTC.